This T cell receptor (beta chain) appears in the sequencing data of a study of blood T cells in healthy people across ages (dated by TCRdb to 2015 to 2017). About the study as a whole: Template switching captured roughly one uniquely barcoded TCR beta cDNA molecule per two T cells in model experiments. To avoid experimental bias, donors of different ages were distributed randomly across sequencing lanes. Using the same blood draw, the study looked at two additional independent replicas of 1 million unique cDNA reads for two donors, one aged 18 to 29 and the other aged 80 or older. Using deep sequencing normalized with unique cDNA molecular identifiers, the study measured how TCR beta repertoire diversity changes with age. Donors were grouped into four age groups: young (average roughly 15 years), middle-aged (around 39), aged (62) and long-lived (less than 85). Broader findings and caveats from the paper: Compared with the aged group, more naive CD4+ T cells, fewer expanded clones and increased TCR diversity were shown by the long-lived group, suggesting age selection. Donor CMV infection status was unknown, potentially confounding age-related changes in expanded clonotypes. As age increased, observed TCR beta diversity per million T cells dropped in a roughly linear way, and a significant reduction was already evident by age 40. Bulk unsorted PBMC profiling prevented conclusive comparison of naive and antigen-experienced compartments. Estimates of total diversity from one million sequenced T cells were regarded as lower bounds and underestimates. The percentage of naive T cells measured by flow cytometry correlated strongly with observed TCR beta diversity.

This clonotype was found many times. Which antigen it targets is not known. No base quality values were provided; no much bigger clone lies one nucleotide off. CDR1 and CDR2 are drawn from the germline V gene: ENHRY, SYGVKD. From V the trimming removes 6 bases and from J it removes 5 bases, while the gene matches leave 12 bases of the junction unaccounted for. From the cysteine up to the phenylalanine, the CDR3 has a length of 15 residues. The entry retains the CDR3 DNA only, 45 bases that are in frame from base 1. Systemically healthy Caucasian individuals from Russia, some 38 in total and aged about 6 to 90 years, were included as donors. Around 10 milliliters of peripheral blood were collected from each donor into EDTA-treated Vacutainer tubes. Ficoll-Paque density-gradient centrifugation was used to isolate PBMCs, with at least 7 million per sample. Total RNA was extracted from PBMCs with Trizol reagent, with at least 5.5 micrograms obtained per sample. For every donor, flow cytometry on a PBMC aliquot measured the percentage of naive CD45RAhigh/CD27high T cells.

Library prep was done by 5' RACE. Sequencer: Illumina HiSeq 2500. A second PCR of 7 to 11 cycles was performed with a sample-barcoded 5' primer and a J-beta primer mix. A unique molecular identifier was introduced onto each TCR beta cDNA molecule by a template-switch 5' adaptor carrying 12 random nucleotides. Each sample yielded at least 3 million CDR3-containing paired-end reads. The Mint cDNA synthesis kit, primed by a TRBC-specific oligonucleotide, was used to synthesize first-strand cDNA from all RNA. Following uracil-DNA glycosylase treatment, a first 18-cycle PCR with universal primers M1SS and BC2_uni_R was performed on all cDNA. Processing in the source paper ran as follows. For normalization, 1 million high-quality reads were randomly selected from each sample, with every read carrying a distinct molecular identifier. Reads sharing molecular identifiers were discarded rather than binned into consensus sequences. MiTCR, set to a Q25 quality threshold and the strictest error-elimination algorithm, was used for CDR3 identification, clonotype clustering and error correction. A nonparametric unseen species model with Euler transformation was used to estimate lower-bound total TCR beta diversity. The public reads were run again by TCRdb, first through fastp at Q25 and then through MiXCR, and only productive beta chains were kept. Rows merge per CDR3 protein into single entries with the most common DNA and genes. The V and J calls reflect TCRdb's pipeline rather than the authors' work. Recorded for this sample are about 680,000 distinct CDR3 sequences; 49% of them occurred a single time. About a third of the sample lies in the top ten.

The clonotype comes from a woman between 55 and 75 years old in good health. Sequencing was performed on blood. The sequence is built from TRBV10-3 and TRBJ2-7; 8 middle bases align to TRBD1. The CDR3 has the sequence CAIRRTDRVRDEQYF. The nucleotide sequence reads as follows: TGTGCCATCAGACGAACGGACAGGGTGAGAGACGAGCAGTACTTC.